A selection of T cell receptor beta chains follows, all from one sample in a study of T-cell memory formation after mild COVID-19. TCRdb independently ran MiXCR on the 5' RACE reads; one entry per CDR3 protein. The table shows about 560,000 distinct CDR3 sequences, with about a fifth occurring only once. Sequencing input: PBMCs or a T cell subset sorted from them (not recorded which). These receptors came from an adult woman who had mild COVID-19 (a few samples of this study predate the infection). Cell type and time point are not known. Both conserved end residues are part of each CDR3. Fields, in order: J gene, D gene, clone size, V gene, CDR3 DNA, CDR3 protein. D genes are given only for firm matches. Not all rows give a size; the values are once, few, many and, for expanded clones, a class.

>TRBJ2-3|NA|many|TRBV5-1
TGCGCCAGCAGCGAGACCAACACAGATACGCAGTATTTT
CASSETNTDTQYF
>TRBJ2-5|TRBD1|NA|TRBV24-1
TGTGCCACCAGTGATGTGGGGACAGCTAACGGAGAGACCCAGTACTTC
CATSDVGTANGETQYF
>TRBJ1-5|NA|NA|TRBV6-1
TGTGCCAGCAACAAGGCAGTCGTAATTCAGCCCCAGCATTTT
CASNKAVVIQPQHF
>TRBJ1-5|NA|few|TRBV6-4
TGTGCCAGCAGTGACACAGCCGAGGGCAATCAGCCCCAGCATTTT
CASSDTAEGNQPQHF
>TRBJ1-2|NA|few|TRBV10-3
TGTGCCATCAGTGAAACGGAGGGCCGAGGGGGCTACACCTTC
CAISETEGRGGYTF
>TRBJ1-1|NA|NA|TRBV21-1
TGTGCCAGCAGCAAACAAACTGGAGGGTACATGAACACTGAAGCTTTCTTT
CASSKQTGGYMNTEAFF
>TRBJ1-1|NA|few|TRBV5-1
TGCGCCAGCAGGTCCACAGTGAACACTGAAGCTTTCTTT
CASRSTVNTEAFF
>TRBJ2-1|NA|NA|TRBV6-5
TGTGCCAGCAGCACCCTTGGGGGGCTGAATGAGCAGTTCTTC
CASSTLGGLNEQFF
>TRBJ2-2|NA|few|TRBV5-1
TGCGCCAGCAGAGTTGCGGTCACCGGGGAGCTGTTTTTT
CASRVAVTGELFF
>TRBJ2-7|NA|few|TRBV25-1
TGTGCCAGCAGTGAAGGGAGGCAGTACTTC
CASSEGRQYF
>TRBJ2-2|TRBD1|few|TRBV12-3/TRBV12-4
TGTGCCAGCAGCCGCCGGGACAGGGGTGGGGAGCTGTTTTTT
CASSRRDRGGELFF
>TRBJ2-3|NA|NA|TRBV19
TGTGCCAGTAGTCGGGGACTGGCAATACCCGCTAGCACAGATACGCAGTATTTT
CASSRGLAIPASTDTQYF
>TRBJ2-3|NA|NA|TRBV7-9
TGTGCCAGCAGCTTGGGCTACCTAAATACGCAGTATTTT
CASSLGYLNTQYF
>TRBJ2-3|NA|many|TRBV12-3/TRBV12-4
TGTGCCAGCAGCTTCGGCACAGATACGCAGTATTTT
CASSFGTDTQYF
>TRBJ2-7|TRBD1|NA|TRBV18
TGTGCCAGCTCACTAGGGACAGGTGGGGTAAGTTCGGACGAGCAGTACTTC
CASSLGTGGVSSDEQYF
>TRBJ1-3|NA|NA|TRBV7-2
TGTGCCAGCAGCTTAGCGGGGGCGGGACCTGGAAACACCATATATTTT
CASSLAGAGPGNTIYF
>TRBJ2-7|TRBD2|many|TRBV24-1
TGTGCCACCAGTGATGGAGCGGGAGGGCCTTACGAGCAGTACTTC
CATSDGAGGPYEQYF
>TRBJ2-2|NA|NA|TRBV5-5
TGTGCCAGCAGCTTGGCCTGGGGCTCAGACACCGGGGAGCTGTTTTTT
CASSLAWGSDTGELFF
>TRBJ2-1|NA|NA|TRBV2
TGTGCCAGCAGTGAGGAATTAGCGGAGCAGTTCTTC
CASSEELAEQFF
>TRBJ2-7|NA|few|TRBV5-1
TGCGCCAGCAGCTTGGTCGGGGGCGAATCCTACGAGCAGTACTTC
CASSLVGGESYEQYF
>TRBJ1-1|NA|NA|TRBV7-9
TGTGCCAGCAGCTTGGGAGGGGCTGTTGGCACTGAAGCTTTCTTT
CASSLGGAVGTEAFF
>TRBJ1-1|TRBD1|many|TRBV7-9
TGTGCCAGCAGCTTAGCGGGACAGGTGAACACTGAAGCTTTCTTT
CASSLAGQVNTEAFF
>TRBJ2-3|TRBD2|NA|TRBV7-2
TGTGCCAGCAGCTCAACTAGCGGGGTCGCGTATTTT
CASSSTSGVAYF
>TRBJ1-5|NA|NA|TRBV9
TGTGCCAGCAGCGTAGAGACCGGCAAGTTTGGTCAGCCCCAGCATTTT
CASSVETGKFGQPQHF
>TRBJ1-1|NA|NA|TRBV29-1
TGCAGCGTTGAAGATGAGGAGGGGCGGAGTACTGAAGCTTTCTTT
CSVEDEEGRSTEAFF
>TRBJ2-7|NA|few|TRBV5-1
TGCGCCAGCATGGTTCGGCCCCGCGAGCAGTACTTC
CASMVRPREQYF
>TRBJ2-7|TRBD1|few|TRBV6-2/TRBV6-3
TGTGCCAGCACCTCCATGGACAGGCTATACGAGCAGTACTTC
CASTSMDRLYEQYF
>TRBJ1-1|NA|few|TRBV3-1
TGTGCCAGCAGCCTCACAGGGATAACTGAAGCTTTCTTT
CASSLTGITEAFF
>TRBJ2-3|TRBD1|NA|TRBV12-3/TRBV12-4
TGTGCCAGCGGGACAGGGGGCCTTCATACGCAGTATTTT
CASGTGGLHTQYF
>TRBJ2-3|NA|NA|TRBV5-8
TGTGCCAGCAGCGCCGGGACAATGCAATTCACAGATACGCAGTATTTT
CASSAGTMQFTDTQYF
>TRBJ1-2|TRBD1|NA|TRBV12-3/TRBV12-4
TGTGCCAGCAGTTTATCCGGGACAGGGGAGGGTGGCTACACCTTC
CASSLSGTGEGGYTF
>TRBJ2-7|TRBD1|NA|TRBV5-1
TGCGCCAGCAGCTCTCAGACAGGGGGGTACGAGCAGTACTTC
CASSSQTGGYEQYF
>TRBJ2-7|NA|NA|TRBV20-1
TGCAGTGCTAGAGGTCAAATGAGCTCCTACGAGCAGTACTTC
CSARGQMSSYEQYF
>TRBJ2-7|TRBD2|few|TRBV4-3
TGCGCCAGCAGCCAAGATCGGGGGGGATCACCCGCCGAGCAGTACTTC
CASSQDRGGSPAEQYF
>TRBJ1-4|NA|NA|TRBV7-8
TGTGCCAGCAGCTTCGCCCCCTCCACTAATGAAAAACTGTTTTTT
CASSFAPSTNEKLFF
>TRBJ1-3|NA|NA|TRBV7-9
TGTGCCAGCAGCTCACGGAACCCCTCTGGAAACACCATATATTTT
CASSSRNPSGNTIYF
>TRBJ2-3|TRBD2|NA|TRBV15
TGTGCCACCAGCAGGACGGGAGCGGGAGGGCCGGATACGCAGTATTTT
CATSRTGAGGPDTQYF
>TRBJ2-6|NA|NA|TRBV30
TGTGCCTGGAGTTATGGAGGTGGGGCCAACGTCCTGACTTTC
CAWSYGGGANVLTF
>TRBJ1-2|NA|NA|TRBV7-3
TGTGCCAGCAGCCCCGGGTGGGGCGATCGGAGCTATGGCTACACCTTC
CASSPGWGDRSYGYTF
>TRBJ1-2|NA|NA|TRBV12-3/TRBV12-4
TGTGCCAGCAGTGGACACTCTAATACCTATGGCTACACCTTC
CASSGHSNTYGYTF
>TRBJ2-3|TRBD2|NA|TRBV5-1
TGCGCCAGCAGCTTGGGGGCCCTAGCGGCCACAGATACGCAGTATTTT
CASSLGALAATDTQYF
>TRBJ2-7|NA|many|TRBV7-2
TGTGCCAGCAGTAAAGCGGGACAAAGTTACGAGCAGTACTTC
CASSKAGQSYEQYF
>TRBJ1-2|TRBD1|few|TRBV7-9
TGTGCCAGCAGCTTAGCGGACAGGGCTCTGGGGTATGGCTACACCTTC
CASSLADRALGYGYTF
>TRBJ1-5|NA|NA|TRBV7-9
TGTGCCAGCAGCCGAGGAGCAGGGCATCAGCCCCAGCATTTT
CASSRGAGHQPQHF
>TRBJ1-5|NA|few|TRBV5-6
TGTGCCAGCAGCTTGGTGGGGGTTAGCAATCAGCCCCAGCATTTT
CASSLVGVSNQPQHF
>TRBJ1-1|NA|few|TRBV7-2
TGTGCCAGCAGCTTACCGGTACCGGGGTTTGCTTTCTTT
CASSLPVPGFAFF
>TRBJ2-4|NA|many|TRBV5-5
TGTGCCAGCAGATACTTAGCGTCCCCCAAAAACATTCAGTACTTC
CASRYLASPKNIQYF
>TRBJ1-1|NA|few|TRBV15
TGTGCCACCAGCAGAGTACAGTTGAACACTGAAGCTTTCTTT
CATSRVQLNTEAFF
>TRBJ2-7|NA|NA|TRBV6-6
TGTGCCAGCAGTCTCCTCCCCGGATTCTCCTACGAGCAGTACTTC
CASSLLPGFSYEQYF
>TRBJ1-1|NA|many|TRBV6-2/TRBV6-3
TGTGCTGGGCGAGGGGTTCTCACTGAAGCTTTCTTT
CAGRGVLTEAFF
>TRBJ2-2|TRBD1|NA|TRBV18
TGTGCCAGCTATCCAGGGGGATTCATGAACACCGGGGAGCTGTTTTTT
CASYPGGFMNTGELFF
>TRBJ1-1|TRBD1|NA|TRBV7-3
TGTGCCAGCAGCTTAATCGACAGGGGCACTGAAGCTTTCTTT
CASSLIDRGTEAFF
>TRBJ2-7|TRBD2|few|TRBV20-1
TGCAGTGCAACCGGGACTAGCGGGAGAAGTTACGAGCAGTACTTC
CSATGTSGRSYEQYF